What follows describes a single T cell receptor beta chain. Naive CD8 cells, CD45RO-negative and positively selected for CCR7, excluded terminally differentiated effector memory CD45RA+ cells. This sample is drawn from a study of shared clonotypes between healthy human individuals. Assay used: immunoSEQ multiplex PCR; TCRdb lists only in-frame clones, some missing. The sample comprises over 2 million clones, roughly 95% of which are singletons, and about 1.1% rests with the top ten. Germline lookup yields CDR1 WSHSY and CDR2 SAAADI. The V and J ends lost 5 bases and 7 bases respectively, with 18 bases between them. The CDR3 loop spans 15 amino acids.

This TCR was recovered from a man younger than 35 in good health. The material sequenced was naive CD8+ T cells sorted from blood. The V and J genes are TRBV10-2 and TRBJ2-1; perhaps TRBD2 as D (5 bases). The DNA for the CDR3 is TGCGCCAGCAGTCCACTAACTAGATCGATGAATGAGCAGTTCTTC. Translating gives CASSPLTRSMNEQFF.